The 18 T cell receptor beta chains reported below all come from one sample, sequenced in a study of CXCR3-negative and CXCR3-positive naive CD8 T cells. The study made its TRB cDNA libraries by 5' RACE, adding UMI labels. TCRdb re-called the 5' RACE reads; every CDR3 protein appears as one record, without DNA. This listing includes 130,000 or so distinct CDR3 sequences. Sequencing was done on a sample of naive CXCR3- CD8+ T cells from blood. The subset here: CD45RO-CCR7+CD27+CD95- naive CD8+ T cells lacking CXCR3 (TNR3-). These receptors came from a human donor in good health. Some clones in this sample may be carry-over from other donors' samples.

V usage is TRBV20-1 and J usage is TRBJ2-3. The CDR3 runs 15 residues. Germline CDR1 is DFQATT and CDR2 is SNEGSKA (reference sequence). The CDR3 is CSARLAWESTDTQYF.

This chain links TRBV7-9 with TRBJ1-1; the TRBD1 assignment by TCRdb is unverifiable without DNA. CDR1 is SEHNR, CDR2 FQNEAQ, per germline (reference sequence). The CDR3 has 16 amino acids. The CDR3 loop is CASSPPDRGGGTEAFF.

The chain links TRBV7-6 to TRBJ1-4; TCRdb's D gene call, TRBD1, goes unchecked for lack of DNA. Germline CDR1 SGHVS, CDR2 FNYEAQ. The CDR3 runs 15 residues. The CDR3 reads CASSLVTALNEKLFF.

The CDR3 here is CASSLATASEQFF. V is TRBV11-2 and J is TRBJ2-1. The CDR3 covers 13 residues. The germline V gene has CDR1 SGHAT and CDR2 FQNNGV.

V gene TRBV11-3 combines with J gene TRBJ2-1. Germline CDR1 reads SGHNT; CDR2 reads YENEEA. The CDR3 has 13 residues. CDR3 residues: CASSFGQHNEQFF.

The chain employs TRBV7-8 and TRBJ1-3. The CDR3 loop spans 14 amino acids. Germline values: CDR1 SGHVS, CDR2 FQNEAQ. The CDR3 sequence is CASSQQGSGNTIYF. The full variable domain, its missing parts supplied by reference TRBV7-8 and TRBJ1-3, is GAGVSQSPRYKVAKRGQDVALRCDPISGHVSLFWYQQALGQGPEFLTYFQNEAQLDKSGLPSDRFFAERPEGSVSTLKIQRTQQEDSAVYLCASSQQGSGNTIYFGEGSWLTVV.

The rearrangement links TRBV12-3 or TRBV12-4 to TRBJ2-1; TCRdb reports TRBD2, a call that lacks DNA to check it against. There are 13 residues in the CDR3. CDR3 sequence: CASSSSEEDEQFF.

Here the CDR3 reads CASSGTGNEQYF. The chain links TRBV5-4 to TRBJ2-7; TCRdb returns TRBD1, unconfirmable since there is no DNA. Per germline, CDR1 SGHNT and CDR2 YYREEE (reference sequence). This CDR3 has 12 residues.

The V call is TRBV24-1, the J call TRBJ2-3; absent DNA, TCRdb's TRBD1 call cannot be checked. The length of the CDR3 is 14 residues. Germline CDR1 reads KGHDR; CDR2 reads SFDVKD. CDR3 loop: CATLDREGTDTQYF.

The V and J genes are TRBV5-5 and TRBJ2-7. Germline V CDR1 and CDR2: SGHKS, YYEKEE (reference sequence). The CDR3 covers 14 residues. The CDR3: CASSLAGGSYEQYF.

CDR3 sequence reads: CSVEDGRVGYTF. This sequence joins TRBV29-1 and TRBJ1-2; the TCRdb call, TRBD1, lacks DNA for checking. The CDR3 has 12 amino acids. Germline CDR1 is SQVTM and CDR2 is ANQGSEA.

The chain is built from TRBV29-1 and TRBJ1-1. CDR1 and CDR2 from the germline V gene are SQVTM and ANQGSEA. The CDR3 is made up of 13 amino acids. This CDR3 is CSVESTKNTEAFF.

This chain links TRBV28 with TRBJ2-2; there is no DNA to check the TCRdb D call of TRBD1. CDR1 is MDHEN, CDR2 SYDVKM, per germline. The CDR3 covers 13 residues. This CDR3 reads CASSVGPLRELFF.

The chain carries TRBV25-1 and TRBJ2-1; the TRBD1 assignment by TCRdb is unverifiable without DNA. The germline gives CDR1 MGHDK, CDR2 SYGVNS. The CDR3 is 14 residues long. The CDR3 region is CASSDRTEGSEQFF. Using reference TRBV25-1 and TRBJ2-1 for the parts outside the CDR3, the full variable domain is EADIYQTPRYLVIGTGKKITLECSQTMGHDKMYWYQQDPGMELHLIHYSYGVNSTEKGDLSSESTVSRIRTEHFPLTLESARPSHTSQYLCASSDRTEGSEQFFGPGTRLTVL.

CDR3 loop: CASSRGQGLNTEAFF. The chain couples TRBV12-3 or TRBV12-4 to TRBJ1-1; TCRdb lists TRBD1, though no DNA is available to test this call. This CDR3 spans 15 amino acids.

The chain joins TRBV29-1 to TRBJ1-1. CDR3 length equals 12 residues. The germline V gene encodes CDR1 SQVTM and CDR2 ANQGSEA. CDR3 loop: CSVVENDSEAFF.

The CDR3 region is CASSLGGHNEQFF. The chain links TRBV7-6 to TRBJ2-1. Germline lookup yields CDR1 SGHVS and CDR2 FNYEAQ. The CDR3 length is 13 residues.

This sequence joins TRBV20-1 and TRBJ2-1; there is no DNA to check the TCRdb D call of TRBD2. Germline V gene sequence: CDR1 DFQATT, CDR2 SNEGSKA (reference sequence). The CDR3 spans 16 residues. The CDR3 loop reads CSARLRGLAGWNEQFF.